Below, 14 T cell receptor beta chains from the same sample are listed, as sequenced in a study of cytomegalovirus exposure and HLA in healthy donors. A multiplex PCR was run with 60 Vbeta primers and 13 Jbeta primers. Data came from immunoSEQ multiplex PCR; TCRdb stores just in-frame clones and leaves some out. This sample's table has 96,000 or so clones. Material: PBMCs. The receptors here all came from a girl aged 5-17 years in good health and CMV-seropositive.

The rearrangement uses TRBV2 and TRBJ2-1, with D perhaps TRBD2 (5 bases). Trimming took 3 bases from V and 0 from J, leaving 12 bases between them. In germline, CDR1 is SNHLY, CDR2 FYNNEI. This CDR3 comprises 16 residues. In nucleotides, the CDR3 is TGTGCCAGCAGTGACCCCGCTGGGAGCTCCTACAATGAGCAGTTCTTC. Its translation: CASSDPAGSSYNEQFF.

This rearrangement joins TRBV2 to TRBJ2-1; a possible D gene is TRBD1 (5 bases). The CDR3 has 14 amino acids. Trimming stripped 8 bases from V and 6 bases from J, with 17 bases between. Germline CDR1 reads SNHLY; CDR2 reads FYNNEI. The CDR3 reads CASVLGQGSNEQFF. The DNA for the CDR3 is TGTGCCAGCGTGCTGGGGCAGGGTAGCAATGAGCAGTTCTTC. The variable domain in full, with the rest retrieved from reference TRBV2 and TRBJ2-1, is EPEVTQTPSHQVTQMGQEVILRCVPISNHLYFYWYRQILGQKVEFLVSFYNNEISEKSEIFDDQFSVERPDGSNFTLKIRSTKLEDSAMYFCASVLGQGSNEQFFGPGTRLTVL.

Points on this clone: The junction does not match germline at one end; this may be a read error. The chain combines TRBV30 with TRBJ1-6; unclear D gene. The CDR3 totals 15 residues. Germline loops: CDR1 GTSNPN, CDR2 SVGIG (reference sequence). The CDR3 DNA sequence: TGTGCCGGGAGTGTTCTGGGGAGTAGGCTTTCACCCCTCCACTTT. This gives the protein CAGSVLGSRLSPLHF.

This chain connects TRBV12-5 to TRBJ1-1; D might be TRBD1 (5 bases). CDR1 is LGHNT, CDR2 FRNRAP, per germline. The CDR3 is made up of 13 amino acids. Trimming shortened V by 4 bases and J by 6 bases, and 12 bases separated the two germline ends. In nucleotides, the CDR3 is TGTGCTAGTGGTTCCAAGGAGGGGCCTGAAGCTTTCTTT. Translated: CASGSKEGPEAFF.

The chain employs TRBV4-1 and TRBJ2-1; 7 bases align to TRBD2. The germline CDR1 and CDR2 sequences are MGHRA and YSYEKL. V lost 3 bases to trimming and J lost 2 bases; unmatched junction nucleotides: 1. The CDR3 is 14 residues long. This chain's CDR3 is CASSQGGAYNEQFF. The CDR3 DNA is TGCGCCAGCAGCCAGGGGGGGGCCTACAATGAGCAGTTCTTC.

The chain combines TRBV6-1 with TRBJ2-2; D is unresolved. Per germline, CDR1 MNHNS and CDR2 SASEGT. The CDR3 loop spans 14 amino acids. V was shortened by 4 bases and J by 2 bases, with 8 bases between the two germline ends. This chain's CDR3 is CASSVLDNTGELFF. The CDR3 bases are TGTGCCAGCAGTGTTCTAGATAACACCGGGGAGCTGTTTTTT.

This chain links TRBV18 with TRBJ2-2; the match to TRBD2 covers 11 bases. Germline trimming cut 1 base from V and 5 bases from J; bases unmatched to any gene: 12. Germline V gene sequence: CDR1 KGHSH, CDR2 LQKENI. There are 19 residues in the CDR3. For the CDR3, the DNA is TGTGCCAGCTCACCACTCTATGGACTAGCGGGTAGTAGGACCGGGGAGCTGTTTTTT. Amino acid sequence: CASSPLYGLAGSRTGELFF.

The chain employs TRBV18 and TRBJ1-1; weak D call: TRBD1 (5 bases). V dropped 3 bases and J dropped 8 bases, with 13 bases sitting between them. Per the germline V gene, CDR1 is KGHSH and CDR2 is LQKENI. The CDR3 spans 13 residues. The CDR3 DNA follows: TGTGCCAGCTCACCGCGGGACGGAAAAGAAGCTTTCTTT. It codes for CASSPRDGKEAFF. The full variable domain, its missing parts supplied by reference TRBV18 and TRBJ1-1, is NAGVMQNPRHLVRRRGQEARLRCSPMKGHSHVYWYRQLPEEGLKFMVYLQKENIIDESGMPKERFSAEFPKEGPSILRIQQVVRGDSAAYFCASSPRDGKEAFFGQGTRLTVV.

The rearrangement links TRBV11-2 to TRBJ2-1, with a tentative D call TRBD1 (5 bases). V shed 4 bases and J shed 10 bases, with 8 bases lying between them. This CDR3 region has 11 residues. Germline CDR1 is SGHAT and CDR2 is FQNNGV. CDR3 loop: CASSSNREQFF. CDR3 coding DNA: TGTGCCAGCAGCTCCAACAGGGAGCAGTTCTTC.

The chain joins TRBV6-5 to TRBJ2-3; 11 bases map to TRBD2. Losses at the gene ends were 0 bases for V and 6 bases for J; bases not matched to a gene: 5. The length of the CDR3 is 16 residues. Germline V CDR1 and CDR2: MNHEY, SVGAGI. DNA for the CDR3: TGTGCCAGCAGTTACTCGGAACTAGCGGGGGCTGATACGCAGTATTTT. Encoded protein: CASSYSELAGADTQYF.

J is TRBJ2-3 and V is TRBV9, with D possibly matching TRBD1 (6 bases). The germline V and J ends were trimmed by 0 bases and 1 base, with 9 bases remaining between them. The CDR3 runs to 15 residues. The germline CDR1 and CDR2 sequences are SGDLS and YYNGEE. CDR3 bases: TGTGCCAGCAGCGTAGCGGCAGGGGGCACAGATACGCAGTATTTT. Protein sequence: CASSVAAGGTDTQYF. Variable domain in full (rest from reference TRBV9 and TRBJ2-3): DSGVTQTPKHLITATGQRVTLRCSPRSGDLSVYWYQQSLDQGLQFLIQYYNGEERAKGNILERFSAQQFPDLHSELNLSSLELGDSALYFCASSVAAGGTDTQYFGPGTRLTVL.

The chain uses TRBV18 and TRBJ1-3; D gene uncertain. The CDR3 spans 16 residues. Germline-derived CDR1 and CDR2 are KGHSH and LQKENI. V lost 0 bases, J lost 2 bases, and 11 bases lay in between. The CDR3 coding sequence is TGTGCCAGCTCACCACCGAGTTATTCGACTGGAAACACCATATATTTT. Translation gives CASSPPSYSTGNTIYF. Based on the CDR3 plus reference TRBV18 and TRBJ1-3, the full variable domain is NAGVMQNPRHLVRRRGQEARLRCSPMKGHSHVYWYRQLPEEGLKFMVYLQKENIIDESGMPKERFSAEFPKEGPSILRIQQVVRGDSAAYFCASSPPSYSTGNTIYFGEGSWLTVV.

V is TRBV7-2 and J is TRBJ2-7; 8 positions agree with TRBD1. With V trimmed by 5 bases and J by 5 bases, 8 bases remained unmatched. This CDR3 region has 14 residues. The V gene's germline CDR1 is SGHTA and CDR2 FQGNSA. The CDR3 region has the DNA TGTGCCAGCAGCCGTGCAGGGACAGGAGACGAGCAGTACTTC. Its protein is CASSRAGTGDEQYF.

The rearrangement links TRBV5-4 to TRBJ2-7; the match to TRBD1 covers 9 bases. V shed 2 bases and J 5 bases; nucleotides not matched to a gene: 2. The germline V gene has CDR1 SGHNT and CDR2 YYREEE (reference sequence). The CDR3 extends over 13 amino acids. CDR3 in DNA: TGTGCCAGCAGCTTTACAGGGGGCGACGAGCAGTACGTC. This gives the protein CASSFTGGDEQYV.